The 3 T cell receptor beta chains below all came from one sample that was sequenced in a study of cytomegalovirus exposure and HLA in healthy donors (dated by TCRdb to 2017 to 2019). To prepare the library, the immunoSEQ multiplex PCR assay was applied. A mixture of 60 forward primers for TCR Vbeta segments and 13 reverse primers for TCR Jbeta segments was used in the multiplex PCR. This immuneACCESS table, as held by TCRdb, lists in-frame sequences with V and J called but not all clones. Of the missing ones, under half trace to an unresolved V gene in checked studies; the others have no known cause. The sample table contains some 160,000 clones; only one count was recorded for roughly 80% of them. Around 1.3% of the sample comes from the top ten. The specimen was PBMCs. These receptors all come from a man aged 45-65 years in good health and CMV-seropositive.

V gene TRBV28 combines with J gene TRBJ2-2; tentative D call: TRBD2 (6 bases). The CDR3 is 14 amino acids. With 8 bases removed from V and 4 bases from J, the gap between germline ends came to 14 bases. Germline values: CDR1 MDHEN, CDR2 SYDVKM. CDR3 sequence: CASGPGVTTGELFF. The CDR3 nucleotides are TGTGCCAGCGGGCCGGGAGTGACCACCGGGGAGCTGTTTTTT.

V gene TRBV28 combines with J gene TRBJ2-7; the D gene is possibly TRBD1 (5 bases). The CDR3 length is 15 residues. V was trimmed by 5 bases and J by 3 bases, leaving 17 bases between them. Looked up from germline, CDR1 is MDHEN and CDR2 is SYDVKM. CDR3 sequence reads: CASSPETDIDYEQYF. CDR3 DNA sequence: TGTGCCAGCAGTCCCGAAACGGACATAGACTACGAGCAGTACTTC.

The chain combines TRBV9 with TRBJ2-1; D unresolved. Trimming removed 0 bases from V and 8 bases from J, with 9 bases in between. The CDR3 has 13 residues. Germline CDR1 is SGDLS and CDR2 is YYNGEE. CDR3 DNA sequence: TGTGCCAGCAGCGTAGGAGTCTTCGATGAGCAGTTCTTC. Its translation is CASSVGVFDEQFF. Full variable domain (remainder filled in from reference TRBV9 and TRBJ2-1): DSGVTQTPKHLITATGQRVTLRCSPRSGDLSVYWYQQSLDQGLQFLIQYYNGEERAKGNILERFSAQQFPDLHSELNLSSLELGDSALYFCASSVGVFDEQFFGPGTRLTVL.